The next 10 T cell receptor beta chains were all read from a single sample in a study of beta chain features in type 1 diabetes. Sequenced material consisted of expressed TCRB transcripts (all of the isolated RNA was reverse transcribed). Profiling relied on immunoSEQ multiplex PCR, and the TCRdb table lists in-frame clones only, not all of them. The sample includes just under 150,000 clones, about 9.4% of them seen just once. What was sequenced was naive CD4+ T cells from blood. The source of these receptors is a man between 18 and 29 years old in good health.

V is TRBV27 and J is TRBJ2-3; 10 bases fit TRBD2. CDR3 length equals 17 residues. The germline V gene has CDR1 MNHEY and CDR2 SMNVEV (reference sequence). V lost 7 bases and J lost 4; bases outside the gene matches: 14. CDR3 protein: CASTRRAGTSVADTQYF. DNA of the CDR3: TGTGCCAGCACCCGGCGGGCGGGGACTAGCGTAGCAGATACGCAGTATTTT.

The V and J genes are TRBV18 and TRBJ2-7; 7 bases are shared with TRBD1. V trimming: 5 bases; J trimming: 1 base; junction bases outside the gene matches: 8. The CDR3 consists of 15 residues. Germline V gene sequence: CDR1 KGHSH, CDR2 LQKENI. The DNA for the CDR3 is TGTGCCAGCTCAACTCGACAGGGCCTATCCTACGAGCAGTACTTC. The encoded protein is CASSTRQGLSYEQYF.

The sample holds a few counts of this clone. V and J are TRBV5-4 and TRBJ2-3; 9 nucleotides agree with TRBD1. The ends lost 1 base at V and 1 base at J; junction bases unmatched: 7. The germline V gene has CDR1 SGHNT and CDR2 YYREEE (reference sequence). CDR3 length: 17 residues. The CDR3 DNA is TGTGCCAGCAGCTTGTTCCGGACAGGGGTGGGCACAGATACGCAGTATTTT. Translation: CASSLFRTGVGTDTQYF. The entire variable domain, with the rest obtained from reference TRBV5-4 and TRBJ2-3, is as follows: ETGVTQSPTHLIKTRGQQVTLRCSSQSGHNTVSWYQQALGQGPQFIFQYYREEENGRGNFPPRFSGLQFPNYSSELNVNALELDDSALYLCASSLFRTGVGTDTQYFGPGTRLTVL.

In this sample, this clone turned up many times. J is TRBJ2-1 and V is TRBV4-3; 7 bases are a match to TRBD1. The CDR3 consists of 14 residues. Germline loops: CDR1 LGHNA, CDR2 YSLEER. V lost 8 bases, J lost 2 bases, and 6 bases stayed unmatched. The CDR3 here is CASSQDRTYNEQFF. The CDR3 DNA follows: TGCGCCAGCTCCCAGGACAGGACCTACAATGAGCAGTTCTTC.

This clone has a count of ten or more. This chain links TRBV29-1 with TRBJ2-7, with D possibly being TRBD2 (6 bases). Germline CDR1 reads SQVTM; CDR2 reads ANQGSEA. V gave up 5 bases and J gave up 7 bases, with 21 bases separating them. The CDR3 covers 14 residues. The CDR3 DNA reads TGCAGCGTTTCCCCAATAGGCGGGGAAGGGGAGCAGTACTTC. Translation: CSVSPIGGEGEQYF.

The table lists this clone with a few counts. The rearrangement uses TRBV5-5 and TRBJ1-5, with a possible D match to TRBD1 (5 bases). V was shortened by 0 bases and J by 4 bases, with 14 bases between the two germline ends. Germline CDR1 is SGHKS and CDR2 is YYEKEE (reference sequence). CDR3 size: 16 residues. CDR3 protein: CASSLAPQGTNQPQHF. CDR3 DNA: TGTGCCAGCAGCTTGGCCCCGCAGGGCACGAATCAGCCCCAGCATTTT.

The chain joins TRBV7-2 to TRBJ2-3; 9 nucleotides line up with TRBD1. Unmatched junction bases numbered 9, after V lost 1 base and J lost 1 base. CDR1 is SGHTA and CDR2 is FQGNSA in the germline V gene. The CDR3 loop spans 18 amino acids. The CDR3 DNA reads as TGTGCCAGCAGCTTAGTGTGGTGGGGACAGGGAGGCACAGATACGCAGTATTTT. Translating it yields CASSLVWWGQGGTDTQYF. The full variable domain, with the rest looked up from reference TRBV7-2 and TRBJ2-3, is GAGVSQSPSNKVTEKGKDVELRCDPISGHTALYWYRQSLGQGLEFLIYFQGNSAPDKSGLPSDRFSAERTGGSVSTLTIQRTQQEDSAVYLCASSLVWWGQGGTDTQYFGPGTRLTVL.

This clone has more than one count but fewer than ten. V and J are TRBV18 and TRBJ1-1, with 10 bases aligning to TRBD1. The germline V gene encodes CDR1 KGHSH and CDR2 LQKENI. With 5 bases clipped from V and 0 bases from J, the junction kept 9 bases outside the gene matches. The CDR3 runs to 17 residues. CDR3 residues: CASSSGQGLPMNTEAFF. As DNA, the CDR3 is TGTGCCAGCTCATCGGGACAGGGGCTACCAATGAACACTGAAGCTTTCTTT. Full variable domain (missing parts from reference TRBV18 and TRBJ1-1): NAGVMQNPRHLVRRRGQEARLRCSPMKGHSHVYWYRQLPEEGLKFMVYLQKENIIDESGMPKERFSAEFPKEGPSILRIQQVVRGDSAAYFCASSSGQGLPMNTEAFFGQGTRLTVV.

The chain is built from TRBV18 and TRBJ2-2; 10 bases map to TRBD2. Germline assignment: CDR1 KGHSH and CDR2 LQKENI. The CDR3 has 16 amino acids. V shed 1 base and J 4 bases; nucleotides not matched to a gene: 3. CDR3 amino acids: CASSPLGTSATGELFF. CDR3 sequence (DNA): TGTGCCAGCTCACCACTTGGGACTAGCGCCACCGGGGAGCTGTTTTTT.

This clone was observed a handful of times. This rearrangement joins TRBV5-5 to TRBJ1-2; D ambiguous. V was pared by 1 base and J by 0 bases, with 4 bases between. This CDR3 comprises 13 residues. CDR1 is SGHKS and CDR2 is YYEKEE in the germline V gene (reference sequence). CDR3 amino acids: CASSLLANYGYTF. DNA for the CDR3: TGTGCCAGCAGCTTGCTAGCTAACTATGGCTACACCTTC.